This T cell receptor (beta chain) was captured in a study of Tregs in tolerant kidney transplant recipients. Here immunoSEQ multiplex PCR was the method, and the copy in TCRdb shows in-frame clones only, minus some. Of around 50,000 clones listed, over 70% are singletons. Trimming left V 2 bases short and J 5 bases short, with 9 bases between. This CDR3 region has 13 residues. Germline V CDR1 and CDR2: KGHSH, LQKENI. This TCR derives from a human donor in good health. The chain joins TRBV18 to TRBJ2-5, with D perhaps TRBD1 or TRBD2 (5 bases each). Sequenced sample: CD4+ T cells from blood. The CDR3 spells CASSPVGAETQYF. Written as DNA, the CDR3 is TGTGCCAGCTCACCAGTCGGGGCGGAGACCCAGTACTTC.